Presented here are 18 T cell receptor beta chains from one specimen sequenced in a study of blood T cells in healthy people across ages. A second PCR of 7 to 11 cycles used a sample-barcoded 5' primer and a J-beta primer mix. TCRdb re-derived calls from the 5' RACE reads in MiXCR, one entry per CDR3 protein. The profile shows about 380,000 distinct CDR3 sequences, about half of them singletons. Source material: blood. Receptor source: a man aged 55 to 70 in good health.

The chain uses TRBV15 and TRBJ1-2; D may be TRBD1 (6 bases). V gave up 2 bases and J gave up 7 bases, with 11 bases separating them. The CDR3 consists of 13 residues. Germline CDR1 and CDR2: LNHNV and YYDKDF (reference sequence). DNA of the CDR3: TGTGCCACCAGCAGAACAGGGCTCGGTGGCTACACCTTC. Amino acids: CATSRTGLGGYTF. Full variable domain (outside the CDR3, taken from reference TRBV15 and TRBJ1-2): DAMVIQNPRYQVTQFGKPVTLSCSQTLNHNVMYWYQQKSSQAPKLLFHYYDKDFNNEADTPDNFQSRRPNTSFCFLDIRSPGLGDTAMYLCATSRTGLGGYTFGSGTRLTVV.

This clonotype was counted only a few times. At one end, the junction sequence differs from germline, possibly due to a read error. This CDR3 is CASSPLAGIPDTQYF. In DNA form, the CDR3 reads TGTGCTAGCAGCCCCCTAGCGGGGATCCCAGATACGCAGTATTTT. The chain employs TRBV7-7 and TRBJ2-3; 9 nucleotides agree with TRBD2. The germline gives CDR1 SSHAT, CDR2 FNYEAQ (reference sequence). The CDR3 covers 15 residues. The variable domain in full, with the rest retrieved from reference TRBV7-7 and TRBJ2-3, is GAGVSQSPRYKVTKRGQDVTLRCDPISSHATLYWYQQALGQGPEFLTYFNYEAQPDKSGLPSDRFSAERPEGSISTLTIQRTEQRDSAMYRCASSPLAGIPDTQYFGPGTRLTVL.

V is TRBV5-1 and J is TRBJ1-1; 7 nucleotides line up with TRBD1. The V gene end was trimmed by 2 bases and the J gene end by 1 base; junction bases not matched to a gene: 5. This CDR3 is 15 amino acids long. Germline V lookup: CDR1 SGHRS, CDR2 YFSETQ. CDR3 nucleotides: TGCGCCAGCAGCTTCGGAACAGGGGAGAACACTGAAGCTTTCTTT. This gives the protein CASSFGTGENTEAFF.

The V and J genes are TRBV7-3 and TRBJ2-1; TRBD2 agrees at 9 bases. The junction had 9 bases not matched to a gene; V was cut back by 5 bases and J by 4 bases. There are 16 residues in the CDR3. CDR1 SGHTA and CDR2 FQGTGA come from the germline V gene. The CDR3 DNA reads TGTGCCAGCAGCCAAGAGTCCGGACTAGCGTACAATGAGCAGTTCTTC. Encoded protein: CASSQESGLAYNEQFF.

This chain uses TRBV12-5 with TRBJ2-3; tentatively, D is TRBD2 (5 bases). The germline V gene has CDR1 LGHNT and CDR2 FRNRAP. This CDR3 comprises 14 residues. The germline V and J ends were trimmed by 5 bases and 4 bases, with 13 bases remaining between them. The CDR3 is CASGLEGSSDTQYF. The CDR3 DNA follows: TGTGCTAGTGGTCTCGAAGGGAGCTCAGATACGCAGTATTTT.

This chain connects TRBV4-3 to TRBJ2-3; TRBD2 matches 9 bases. Germline lookup yields CDR1 LGHNA and CDR2 YSLEER. V lost 2 bases and J lost 4; bases outside the gene matches: 1. This CDR3 has 14 amino acids. The CDR3 region has the DNA TGCGCCAGCAGCCAATTAGCGGGAGCAGATACGCAGTATTTT. Its protein is CASSQLAGADTQYF.

This clonotype was picked up a small number of times. CDR3 residues: CASSVQPPGTDTQYF. The DNA of the CDR3 is TGTGCCAGCAGCGTACAGCCGCCGGGCACAGATACGCAGTATTTT. The chain has TRBV27 and TRBJ2-3; D is unclear. Germline CDR1 MNHEY, CDR2 SMNVEV (reference sequence). V lost 6 bases and J 1 base, leaving 14 bases between the germline ends. This CDR3 has 15 residues.

This clonotype was counted at least ten times. The chain carries TRBV5-1 and TRBJ2-3; the D is unclear. CDR1 is SGHRS, CDR2 YFSETQ, per germline. CDR3 length: 14 residues. The V end lost 0 bases, the J end lost 4 bases, and 9 bases lay between the germline ends. The CDR3, as DNA: TGCGCCAGCAGCTTGGAGGCGCCTTCAGATACGCAGTATTTT. Its translation: CASSLEAPSDTQYF.

The count of this clonotype is one. This chain joins TRBV14 and TRBJ2-5; D possibly corresponds to TRBD2 (6 bases). The CDR3 has 15 amino acids. V lost 2 bases to trimming and J lost 11 bases, with 21 bases between them. Germline V gene sequence: CDR1 SGHDN, CDR2 FVKESK. This CDR3 reads CASSQQTPGGGEQYF. CDR3 sequence (DNA): TGTGCCAGCAGCCAACAGACGCCCGGGGGAGGAGAGCAGTACTTC.

This clonotype was detected a few times. The chain is built from TRBV7-2 and TRBJ2-5, with 8 bases matching TRBD1. This CDR3 has 14 amino acids. Germline CDR1 SGHTA, CDR2 FQGNSA. V was clipped by 3 bases and J by 5 bases; unmatched bases: 5. The CDR3 DNA reads as TGTGCCAGCAGCTTCGACAGGGGACGGGAGACCCAGTACTTC. Amino acid sequence: CASSFDRGRETQYF.

This clonotype was recorded a few times. The genes are TRBV19 and TRBJ1-2; TRBD1 agrees at 7 bases. The length of the CDR3 is 13 residues. V shed 9 bases, J shed 5 bases, and the junction held 9 bases outside the gene matches. The germline V gene encodes CDR1 LNHDA and CDR2 SQIVND (reference sequence). CDR3 sequence (DNA): TGTGCCAGCCGGAGTGAGGGGGCTTATGGCTACACCTTC. Protein: CASRSEGAYGYTF.

J is TRBJ2-7 and V is TRBV6-1; 7 bases match TRBD1. The V gene's germline CDR1 is MNHNS and CDR2 SASEGT. Trimming at V came to 1 base and at J to 3 bases, leaving 3 bases not matched to a gene. CDR3 length equals 14 residues. The CDR3 loop is CASSEGGTDYEQYF. The CDR3, as DNA: TGTGCCAGCAGTGAAGGAGGGACAGACTACGAGCAGTACTTC.

Many counts were recorded for this clonotype. This chain links TRBV9 with TRBJ2-1, with D possibly matching TRBD2 (6 bases). The CDR3 has 22 residues. V lost 4 bases, J lost 8 bases, and 40 bases lay in between. The germline gives CDR1 SGDLS, CDR2 YYNGEE. The CDR3 spells CASSLGSNRGFGGSGWKDEQFF. CDR3 sequence (DNA): TGTGCCAGCAGCCTAGGATCCAATCGGGGGTTCGGGGGTAGCGGTTGGAAGGATGAGCAGTTCTTC. The full variable domain, rest sourced from reference TRBV9 and TRBJ2-1, is DSGVTQTPKHLITATGQRVTLRCSPRSGDLSVYWYQQSLDQGLQFLIQYYNGEERAKGNILERFSAQQFPDLHSELNLSSLELGDSALYFCASSLGSNRGFGGSGWKDEQFFGPGTRLTVL.

The chain combines TRBV18 with TRBJ2-5; unclear D gene. TRBJ2-7 explains the end of the DNA better; the J call may be wrong. The CDR3 has 12 amino acids. Germline values: CDR1 KGHSH, CDR2 LQKENI. CDR3 DNA: TGTGCCAGCTCACCCACCCGGAGCGAGCAGTACTTC. Protein: CASSPTRSEQYF.

This clonotype was seen more than once but under ten times. This chain uses TRBV9 with TRBJ2-7; maybe TRBD2 (6 bases). Germline V lookup: CDR1 SGDLS, CDR2 YYNGEE. CDR3 size: 15 residues. V lost 4 bases, J lost 7 bases, and 21 bases lay in between. The CDR3 sequence is CASSPEGTPRGEQYF. CDR3 nucleotides: TGTGCCAGCAGCCCAGAGGGGACTCCGCGCGGGGAGCAGTACTTC.

The chain is built from TRBV7-8 and TRBJ2-1, with a weak D call TRBD2 (6 bases). Trimming took off 5 bases at V and 6 bases at J, with 29 bases between the two ends. CDR3 size: 19 residues. CDR1 SGHVS and CDR2 FQNEAQ come from the germline V gene. The chain's CDR3 is CASSNGGRGRISNLNEQFF. The CDR3 DNA is TGTGCCAGCAGCAACGGGGGTCGAGGCCGGATTTCCAATCTCAATGAGCAGTTCTTC.

There are a few counts of this clonotype. The V and J genes are TRBV29-1 and TRBJ2-7; D may match TRBD1 or TRBD2 (6 bases each). Deletions cut 3 bases from V and 2 bases from J, with 14 bases between. Germline CDR1 and CDR2: SQVTM and ANQGSEA. CDR3 length: 14 amino acids. The CDR3 bases are TGCAGCGTTGAGGGGGGCCCCAACACCTACGAGCAGTACTTC. This sequence encodes CSVEGGPNTYEQYF.

This clonotype was counted a few times. The chain combines TRBV20-1 with TRBJ2-3; 14 bases fit TRBD2. CDR3 length: 15 amino acids. Germline trimming cut 3 bases from V and 6 bases from J; bases unmatched to any gene: 5. Per germline, CDR1 DFQATT and CDR2 SNEGSKA (reference sequence). The CDR3 DNA follows: TGCAGTGCTAGGACTAGCGGGAGGGCCGCGGATACGCAGTATTTT. It translates to CSARTSGRAADTQYF.